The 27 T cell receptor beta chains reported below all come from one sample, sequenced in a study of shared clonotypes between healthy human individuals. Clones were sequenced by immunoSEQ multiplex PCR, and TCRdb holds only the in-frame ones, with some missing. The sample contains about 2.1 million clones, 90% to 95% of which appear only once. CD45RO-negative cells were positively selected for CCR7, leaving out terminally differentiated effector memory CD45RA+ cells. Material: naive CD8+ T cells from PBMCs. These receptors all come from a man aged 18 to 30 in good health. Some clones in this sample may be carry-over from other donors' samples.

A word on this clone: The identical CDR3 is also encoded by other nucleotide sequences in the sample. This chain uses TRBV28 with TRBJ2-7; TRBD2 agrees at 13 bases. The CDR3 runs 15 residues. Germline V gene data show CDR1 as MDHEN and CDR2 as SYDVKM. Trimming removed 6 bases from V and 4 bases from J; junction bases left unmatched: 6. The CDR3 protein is CASSSGLAGAYEQYF. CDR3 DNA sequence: TGTGCCAGCAGCTCCGGACTAGCGGGAGCTTACGAGCAGTACTTC.

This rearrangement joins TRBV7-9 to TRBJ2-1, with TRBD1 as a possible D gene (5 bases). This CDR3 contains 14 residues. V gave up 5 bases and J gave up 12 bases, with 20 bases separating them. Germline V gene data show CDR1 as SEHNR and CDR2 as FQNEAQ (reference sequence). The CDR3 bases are TGTGCCAGCAGCCCCCCCGCTTCCCCAAGGGGGCAGTTCTTC. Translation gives CASSPPASPRGQFF.

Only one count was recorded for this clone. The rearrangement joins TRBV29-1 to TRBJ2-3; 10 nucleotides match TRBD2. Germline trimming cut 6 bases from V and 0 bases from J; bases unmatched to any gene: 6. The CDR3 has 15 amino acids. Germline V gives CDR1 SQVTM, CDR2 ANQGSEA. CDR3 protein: CSVGTSGASTDTQYF. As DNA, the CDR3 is TGCAGCGTCGGAACTAGCGGGGCTAGCACAGATACGCAGTATTTT.

CDR3 bases: TGTGCCAGCAGCGTACGGGACCTCACCTACAATGAGCAGTTCTTC. Translated, it gives CASSVRDLTYNEQFF. The chain uses TRBV9 and TRBJ2-1, with D possibly called TRBD1 or TRBD2 (5 bases each). The CDR3 runs 15 residues. The V gene's germline CDR1 is SGDLS and CDR2 YYNGEE. Trimming stripped 1 base from V and 2 bases from J, with 10 bases between.

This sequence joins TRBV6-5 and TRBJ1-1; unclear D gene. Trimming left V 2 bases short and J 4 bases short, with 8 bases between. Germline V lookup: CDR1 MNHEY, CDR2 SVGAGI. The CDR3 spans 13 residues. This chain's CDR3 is CASSYTAGTEAFF. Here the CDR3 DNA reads TGTGCCAGCAGTTACACCGCCGGCACTGAAGCTTTCTTT.

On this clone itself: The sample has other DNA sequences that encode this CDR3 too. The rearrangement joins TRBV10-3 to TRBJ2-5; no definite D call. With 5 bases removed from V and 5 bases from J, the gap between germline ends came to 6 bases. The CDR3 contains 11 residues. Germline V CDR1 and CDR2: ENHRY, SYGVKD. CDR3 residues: CAISPGETQYF. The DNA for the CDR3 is TGTGCCATCAGTCCCGGGGAGACCCAGTACTTC.

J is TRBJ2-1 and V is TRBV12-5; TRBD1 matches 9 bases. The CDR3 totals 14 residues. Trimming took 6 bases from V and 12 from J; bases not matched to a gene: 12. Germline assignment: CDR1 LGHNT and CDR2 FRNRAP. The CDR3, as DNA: TGTGCTAGTGGCCTCGGGACAGGGCCCTTGGGGCAGTTCTTC. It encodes CASGLGTGPLGQFF.

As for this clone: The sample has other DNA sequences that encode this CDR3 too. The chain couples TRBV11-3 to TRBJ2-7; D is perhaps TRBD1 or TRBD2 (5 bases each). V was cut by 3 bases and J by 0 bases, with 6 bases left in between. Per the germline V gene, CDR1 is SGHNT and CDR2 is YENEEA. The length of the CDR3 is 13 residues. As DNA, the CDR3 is TGTGCCAGCAGCTTGGGACCCTCCTACGAGCAGTACTTC. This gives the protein CASSLGPSYEQYF. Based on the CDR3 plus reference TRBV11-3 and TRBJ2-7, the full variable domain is EAGVVQSPRYKIIEKKQPVAFWCNPISGHNTLYWYLQNLGQGPELLIRYENEEAVDDSQLPKDRFSAERLKGVDSTLKIQPAELGDSAVYLCASSLGPSYEQYFGPGTRLTVT.

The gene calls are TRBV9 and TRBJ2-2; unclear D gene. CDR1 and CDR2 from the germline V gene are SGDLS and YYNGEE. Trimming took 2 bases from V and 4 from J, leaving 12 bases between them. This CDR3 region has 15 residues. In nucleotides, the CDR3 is TGTGCCAGCAGCGTTGCCCAGACCTTCACCGGGGAGCTGTTTTTT. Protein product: CASSVAQTFTGELFF. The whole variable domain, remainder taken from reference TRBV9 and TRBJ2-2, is DSGVTQTPKHLITATGQRVTLRCSPRSGDLSVYWYQQSLDQGLQFLIQYYNGEERAKGNILERFSAQQFPDLHSELNLSSLELGDSALYFCASSVAQTFTGELFFGEGSRLTVL.

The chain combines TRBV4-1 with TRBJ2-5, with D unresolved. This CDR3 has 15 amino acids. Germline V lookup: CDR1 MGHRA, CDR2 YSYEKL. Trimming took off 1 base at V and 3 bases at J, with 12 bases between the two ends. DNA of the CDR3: TGCGCCAGCAGCCAAGTCGGAAACGTAAAAGAGACCCAGTACTTC. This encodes CASSQVGNVKETQYF.

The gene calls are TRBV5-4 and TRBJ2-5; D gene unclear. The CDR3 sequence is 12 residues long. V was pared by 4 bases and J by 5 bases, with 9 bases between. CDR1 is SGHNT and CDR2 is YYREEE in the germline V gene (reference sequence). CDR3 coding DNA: TGTGCCAGCAGCCAGCATCAGGAGACCCAGTACTTC. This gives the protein CASSQHQETQYF.

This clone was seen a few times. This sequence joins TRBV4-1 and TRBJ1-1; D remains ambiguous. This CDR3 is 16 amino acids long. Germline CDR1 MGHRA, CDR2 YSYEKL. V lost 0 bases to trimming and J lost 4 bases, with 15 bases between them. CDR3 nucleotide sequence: TGCGCCAGCAGCCAAGAATTTGGTCCGGGTGGCACTGAAGCTTTCTTT. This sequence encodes CASSQEFGPGGTEAFF.

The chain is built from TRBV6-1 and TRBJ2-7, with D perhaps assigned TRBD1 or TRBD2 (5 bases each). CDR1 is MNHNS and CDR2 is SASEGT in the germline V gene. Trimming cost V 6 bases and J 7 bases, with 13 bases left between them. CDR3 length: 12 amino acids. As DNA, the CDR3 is TGTGCCAGCAGACGGGGACCGGGAGAGCAGTACTTC. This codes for CASRRGPGEQYF.

The CDR3 sequence: CASSSGQILYEQYF. The DNA of the CDR3 is TGTGCCAGCAGTTCGGGACAGATACTCTACGAGCAGTACTTC. The chain has TRBV6-1 and TRBJ2-7; 7 bases line up with TRBD1. Germline V gene data show CDR1 as MNHNS and CDR2 as SASEGT. CDR3 length: 14 amino acids. J lost 3 bases, V lost 5 bases, and 7 bases had no gene match.

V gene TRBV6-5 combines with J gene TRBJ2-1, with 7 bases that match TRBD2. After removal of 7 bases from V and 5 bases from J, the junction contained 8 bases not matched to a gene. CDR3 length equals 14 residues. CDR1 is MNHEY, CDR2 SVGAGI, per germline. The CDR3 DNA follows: TGTGCCAGCAACGGGAGACGGGGGGACAATGAGCAGTTCTTC. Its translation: CASNGRRGDNEQFF.

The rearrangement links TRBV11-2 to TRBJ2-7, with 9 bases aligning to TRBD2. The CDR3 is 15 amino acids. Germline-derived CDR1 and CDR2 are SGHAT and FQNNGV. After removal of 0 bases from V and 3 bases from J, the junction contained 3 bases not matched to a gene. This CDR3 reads CASSLEASGVYEQYF. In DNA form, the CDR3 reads TGTGCCAGCAGCTTAGAGGCTAGCGGGGTCTACGAGCAGTACTTC.

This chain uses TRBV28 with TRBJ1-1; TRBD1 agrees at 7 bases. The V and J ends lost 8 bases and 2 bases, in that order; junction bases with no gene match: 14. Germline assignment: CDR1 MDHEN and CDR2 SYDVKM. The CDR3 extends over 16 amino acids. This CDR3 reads CASRKATGFGNTEAFF. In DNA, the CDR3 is TGTGCCAGCCGGAAAGCGACAGGGTTTGGAAACACTGAAGCTTTCTTT.

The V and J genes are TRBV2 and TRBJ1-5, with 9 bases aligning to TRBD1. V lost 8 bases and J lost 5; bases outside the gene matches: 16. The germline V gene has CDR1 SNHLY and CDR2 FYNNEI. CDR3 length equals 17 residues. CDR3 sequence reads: CASDVPRQGGFDQPQHF. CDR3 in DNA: TGTGCCAGCGACGTGCCTCGACAGGGGGGGTTTGATCAGCCCCAGCATTTT. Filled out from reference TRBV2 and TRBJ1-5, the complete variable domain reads EPEVTQTPSHQVTQMGQEVILRCVPISNHLYFYWYRQILGQKVEFLVSFYNNEISEKSEIFDDQFSVERPDGSNFTLKIRSTKLEDSAMYFCASDVPRQGGFDQPQHFGDGTRLSIL.

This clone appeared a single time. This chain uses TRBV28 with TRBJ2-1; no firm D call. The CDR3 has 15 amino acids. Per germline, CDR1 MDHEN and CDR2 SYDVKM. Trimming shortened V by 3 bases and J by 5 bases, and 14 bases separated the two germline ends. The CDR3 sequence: CASSLVPGRDNEQFF. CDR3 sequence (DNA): TGTGCCAGCAGTTTGGTCCCTGGTCGAGACAATGAGCAGTTCTTC. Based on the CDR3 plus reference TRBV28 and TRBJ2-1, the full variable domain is DVKVTQSSRYLVKRTGEKVFLECVQDMDHENMFWYRQDPGLGLRLIYFSYDVKMKEKGDIPEGYSVSREKKERFSLILESASTNQTSMYLCASSLVPGRDNEQFFGPGTRLTVL.

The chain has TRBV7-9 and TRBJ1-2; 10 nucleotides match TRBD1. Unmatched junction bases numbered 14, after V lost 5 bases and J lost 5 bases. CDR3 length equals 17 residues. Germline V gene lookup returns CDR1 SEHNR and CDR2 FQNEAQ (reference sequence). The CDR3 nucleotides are TGTGCCAGCAGCCAAGACAGGGGGCAGAAGGGAATGTATGGCTACACCTTC. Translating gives CASSQDRGQKGMYGYTF.

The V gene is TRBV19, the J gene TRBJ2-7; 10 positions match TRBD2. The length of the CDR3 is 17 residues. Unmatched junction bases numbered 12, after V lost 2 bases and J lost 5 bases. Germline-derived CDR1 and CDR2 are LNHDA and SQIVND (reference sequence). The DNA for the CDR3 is TGTGCCAGTAGTATAACGGGGCTAGCGGGAGTATATAACGAGCAGTACTTC. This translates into CASSITGLAGVYNEQYF.

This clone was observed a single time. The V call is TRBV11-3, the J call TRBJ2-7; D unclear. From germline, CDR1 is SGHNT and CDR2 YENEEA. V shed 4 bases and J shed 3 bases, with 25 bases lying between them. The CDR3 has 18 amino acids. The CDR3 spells CASSSPKPLATSLYEQYF. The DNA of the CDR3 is TGTGCCAGCAGCTCTCCTAAACCCCTGGCGACGTCCCTCTACGAGCAGTACTTC.

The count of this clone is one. DNA for the CDR3: TGTGCCAGCAGCTTGGCCTTTATAGAAAGCTCCTACGAGCAGTACTTC. Residues: CASSLAFIESSYEQYF. V usage is TRBV5-6 and J usage is TRBJ2-7; D is unclear. Germline V gene sequence: CDR1 SGHDT, CDR2 YYEEEE. The CDR3 runs to 16 residues. Trimming took 0 bases from V and 0 from J, leaving 13 bases between them.

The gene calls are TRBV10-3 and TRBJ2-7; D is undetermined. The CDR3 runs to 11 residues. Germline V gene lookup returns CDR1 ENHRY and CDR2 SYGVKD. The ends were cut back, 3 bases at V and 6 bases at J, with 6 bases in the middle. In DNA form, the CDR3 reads TGTGCCATCAGTGACCCCCGCGAGCAGTACTTC. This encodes CAISDPREQYF.

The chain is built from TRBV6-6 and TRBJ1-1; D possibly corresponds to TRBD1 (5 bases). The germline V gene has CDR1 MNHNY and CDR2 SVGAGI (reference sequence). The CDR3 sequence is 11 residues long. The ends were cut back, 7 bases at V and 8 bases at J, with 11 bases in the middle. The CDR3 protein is CASKTGGEAFF. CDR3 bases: TGTGCCAGCAAAACGGGGGGGGAAGCTTTCTTT.

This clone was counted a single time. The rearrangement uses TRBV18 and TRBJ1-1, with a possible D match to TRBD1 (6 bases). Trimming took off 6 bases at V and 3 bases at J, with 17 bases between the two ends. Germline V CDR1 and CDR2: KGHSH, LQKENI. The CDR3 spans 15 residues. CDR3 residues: CASSAGGARYTEAFF. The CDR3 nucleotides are TGTGCCAGCTCCGCGGGGGGGGCGAGATACACTGAAGCTTTCTTT.

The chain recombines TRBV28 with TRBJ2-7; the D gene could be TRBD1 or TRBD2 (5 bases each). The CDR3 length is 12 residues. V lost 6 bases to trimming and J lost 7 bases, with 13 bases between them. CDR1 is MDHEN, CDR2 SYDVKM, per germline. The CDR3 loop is CASRNRGREQYF. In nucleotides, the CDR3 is TGTGCCAGCAGGAATCGGGGCCGAGAGCAGTACTTC.